This T cell receptor (beta chain) was sequenced during a study of radiation and T cells in renal cell carcinoma. General study points: Top tumor clonotypes rose in blood 2 weeks post-radiation, then contracted.

Clones were sequenced by immunoSEQ multiplex PCR, and TCRdb holds only the in-frame ones, with some missing. The sample holds approximately 170,000 clones, about 88% seen once. As for time point: blood 4 weeks post-SBRT, at nephrectomy. Treatment defined: 15 Gy SBRT to primary tumor, nephrectomy 4 weeks later. The CDR3 contains 16 residues. V was cut by 3 bases and J by 2 bases, with 16 bases left in between. CDR1 LNHDA and CDR2 SQIVND come from the germline V gene (reference sequence). Note on this clone: What it binds is not known.

The specimen comprised blood, sampled from a patient whose treatment included radiotherapy and nephrectomy. The receptor's source is a woman in her 50s with renal cell carcinoma. The rearrangement joins TRBV19 to TRBJ1-2, with a possible D match to TRBD1 (5 bases). CDR3 residues: CASSMGTGTPNYGYTF. In nucleotides, the CDR3 is TGTGCCAGTAGTATGGGGACCGGGACTCCGAACTATGGCTACACCTTC.